This T cell receptor (beta chain) was captured by sequencing in a study of T cells in Graves' hyperthyroidism and ophthalmopathy. Background on the study: Sampling of peripheral blood happened at initial diagnosis, prior to any treatment.

Study results and caveats: Ophthalmopathy cases were set apart from stable hyperthyroidism by a 13 V-J model. The model foresaw ophthalmopathy a median roughly 6 months prior to onset.

V trimming: 5 bases; J trimming: 0 bases; junction bases outside the gene matches: 7. The V gene's germline CDR1 is SEHNR and CDR2 FQNEAQ (reference sequence). The CDR3 is 15 residues long. Remarks on this clonotype: What it binds is unknown.

Researchers amplified the TCR beta CDR3 regions from RNA transcripts. Primed by the HTBI set, a first-round RT-PCR was run on the TCR CDR3. TCRdb processed the multiplex PCR reads anew with MiXCR; each CDR3 protein has one entry. The sample yields 350,000 to 400,000 distinct CDR3 sequences, approximately 18% seen once. Sequenced material: blood. This TCR came from a man between 18 and 29 years old with Graves' ophthalmopathy. The chain carries TRBV7-9 and TRBJ2-7, with 7 bases aligning to TRBD1. The CDR3: CASSPVTGSSYEQYF. CDR3 coding DNA: TGTGCCAGCAGCCCAGTGACAGGGAGCTCCTACGAGCAGTACTTC.